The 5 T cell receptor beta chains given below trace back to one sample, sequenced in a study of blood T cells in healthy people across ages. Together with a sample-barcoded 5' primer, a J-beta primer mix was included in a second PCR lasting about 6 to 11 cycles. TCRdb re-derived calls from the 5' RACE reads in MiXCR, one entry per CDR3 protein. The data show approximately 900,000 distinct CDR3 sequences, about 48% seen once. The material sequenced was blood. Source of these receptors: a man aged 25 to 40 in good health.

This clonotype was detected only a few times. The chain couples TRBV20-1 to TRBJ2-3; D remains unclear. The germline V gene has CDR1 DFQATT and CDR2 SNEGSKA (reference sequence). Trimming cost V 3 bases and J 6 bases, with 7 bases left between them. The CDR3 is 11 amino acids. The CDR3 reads CSARDGDTQYF. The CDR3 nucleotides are TGCAGTGCTAGGGACGGGGATACGCAGTATTTT.

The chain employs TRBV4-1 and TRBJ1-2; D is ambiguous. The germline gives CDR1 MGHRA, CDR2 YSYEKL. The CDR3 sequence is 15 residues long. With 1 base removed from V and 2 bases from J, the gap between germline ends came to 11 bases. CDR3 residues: CASSQVATANYGYTF. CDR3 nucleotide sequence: TGCGCCAGCAGCCAAGTGGCCACAGCGAACTATGGCTACACCTTC.

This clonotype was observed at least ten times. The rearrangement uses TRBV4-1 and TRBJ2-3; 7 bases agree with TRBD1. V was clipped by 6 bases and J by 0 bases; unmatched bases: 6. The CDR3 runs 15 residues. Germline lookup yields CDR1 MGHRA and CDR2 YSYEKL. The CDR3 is CASSRRQGSTDTQYF. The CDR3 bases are TGCGCCAGCAGTCGTCGACAGGGTAGCACAGATACGCAGTATTTT.

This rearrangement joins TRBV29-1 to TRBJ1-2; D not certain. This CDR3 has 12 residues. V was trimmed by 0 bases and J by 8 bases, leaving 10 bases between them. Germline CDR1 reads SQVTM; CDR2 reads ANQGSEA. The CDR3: CSVEDHSGGYTF. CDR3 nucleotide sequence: TGCAGCGTTGAAGATCATTCGGGAGGCTACACCTTC.

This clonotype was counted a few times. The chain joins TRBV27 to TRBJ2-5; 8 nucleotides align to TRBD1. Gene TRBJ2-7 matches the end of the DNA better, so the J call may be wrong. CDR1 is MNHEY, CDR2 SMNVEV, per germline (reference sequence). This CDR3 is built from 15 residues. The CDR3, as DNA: TGTGCCAGCGGATCGCTCGGGACAGGCATCTACGAGCAGTACTTC. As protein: CASGSLGTGIYEQYF.